The clone carrying this T cell receptor beta chain is categorized as medium-sized. Antigen: not known. This record comes from a study of spatial heterogeneity in lung cancer. Study background: The study found that TCR transcript counts in tumor regions correlated strongly with a matched bulk RNA-seq T cell module score.

General study findings and limits: Tumoral mutation counts were tracked by counts of expanded intratumoral alpha and beta TCRs.

One entry per CDR3 protein, called by TCRdb with MiXCR from the 5' RACE reads. The sample consists of some 13,000 distinct CDR3 sequences, around 3.8% of them appearing once. Stated time point: sample taken at primary tumor resection. Deletions cut 6 bases from V and 4 bases from J, with 16 bases between. CDR3 length: 14 residues. From germline, CDR1 is DFQATT and CDR2 SNEGSKA (reference sequence). The sample consisted of lung tumor tissue, taken at surgery. The chain uses TRBV20-1 and TRBJ2-1; perhaps TRBD1 as D (5 bases). This sequence originates from a male donor with early-stage non-small cell lung cancer. CDR3 protein: CSASTQGLYNEQFF. The DNA of the CDR3 is TGCAGTGCCAGCACGCAGGGCTTATACAATGAGCAGTTCTTC.